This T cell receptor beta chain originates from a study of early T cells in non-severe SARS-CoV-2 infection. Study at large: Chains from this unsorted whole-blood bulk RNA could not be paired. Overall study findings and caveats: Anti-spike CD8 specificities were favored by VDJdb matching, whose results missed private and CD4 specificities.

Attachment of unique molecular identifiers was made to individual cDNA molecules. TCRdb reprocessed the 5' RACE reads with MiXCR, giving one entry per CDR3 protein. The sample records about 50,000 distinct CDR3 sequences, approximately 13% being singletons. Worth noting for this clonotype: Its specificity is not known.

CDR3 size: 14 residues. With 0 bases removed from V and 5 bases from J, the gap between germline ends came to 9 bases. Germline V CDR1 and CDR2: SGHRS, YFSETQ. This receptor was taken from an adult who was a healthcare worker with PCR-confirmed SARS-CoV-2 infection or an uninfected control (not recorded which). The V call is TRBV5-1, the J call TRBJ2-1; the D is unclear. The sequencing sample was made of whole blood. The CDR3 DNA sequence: TGCGCCAGCAGCTTGGGTTCGACGGACAATGAGCAGTTCTTC. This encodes CASSLGSTDNEQFF.